These 23 T cell receptor beta chains were sequenced from one sample in a study of tissue T cells after allogeneic stem cell transplantation. The repertoire was sequenced with immunoSEQ multiplex PCR; TCRdb's copy has only in-frame clones and lacks some. The table lists tens of thousands of clones, about three quarters of them singletons, with around 0.5% in the top ten. The sample taken for sequencing was sorted cells pooled from one or two spleens. The receptors here all came from a pool of C57BL/6 mice in good health.

With respect to this clone: Gene names follow the mouse nomenclature. Read data end 1 residue before the CDR3 end; the end is taken from the germline J gene. The V call is TRBV13-2, the J call TRBJ1-1; a possible D gene is TRBD1 (5 bases). The CDR3 spans 14 residues. Trimming removed 5 bases from V and 0 bases from J, with 11 bases in between. CDR1 and CDR2 (germline): NNHNN, SYGAGS (reference sequence). This CDR3 is CASGLQGANTEVFF. CDR3 DNA, as far as it was read: TGTGCCAGCGGCCTTCAGGGTGCAAACACAGAAGTCTTC.

A note on this clone: Gene names are mouse gene names. The read comes to an end 1 residue before the CDR3 does, leaving the germline J gene to fill in the end. The rearrangement uses TRBV12-2 and TRBJ1-3; 8 bases map to TRBD1. There are 14 residues in the CDR3. Germline V gene lookup returns CDR1 SGHLS and CDR2 HYDKME. V lost 6 bases, J lost 2 bases, and 5 bases stayed unmatched. Incomplete CDR3 DNA: TGTGCCAGCACCCCGGACAGGGCTGGAAATACGCTCTAT. It translates to CASTPDRAGNTLY. The entire CDR3 reads CASTPDRAGNTLYF.

This clone appeared a few times. Gene names and germline match the mouse. Coverage ceases 1 residue before the CDR3 finishes, and the germline J gene fills in the end. J is TRBJ1-5 and V is TRBV13-1, with 8 positions matching TRBD1. The CDR3 has 15 residues. After removal of 3 bases from V and 2 bases from J, the junction contained 4 bases not matched to a gene. The V gene's germline CDR1 is NSHNY and CDR2 SYGAGN. This CDR3 is CASSATGVDNQAPLF. CDR3 DNA (partial): TGTGCCAGCAGTGCGACAGGGGTAGACAACCAGGCTCCGCTT.

Concerning this clone itself: All gene names here are mouse names. From the germline J gene comes the end of the CDR3, since the read stops 1 residue before it. The gene calls are TRBV5 and TRBJ2-4; weak D call: TRBD1 (7 bases). Germline assignment: CDR1 LGHNA and CDR2 YNLKQL (reference sequence). With 0 bases removed from V and 1 base from J, the gap between germline ends came to 8 bases. The CDR3 spans 15 residues. CDR3 sequence reads: CASSQEGGGQNTLYF. The DNA read from the CDR3 is TGTGCCAGCAGCCAAGAAGGGGGCGGTCAAAACACCTTGTAC.

Worth noting for this clone: Gene labels here are mouse ones. The read is 1 residue too short to cover the CDR3 end, so that end is filled in from the germline J gene. V and J are TRBV3 and TRBJ1-2; D remains ambiguous. The CDR3 runs 12 residues. Germline V lookup: CDR1 SNHLY, CDR2 FYNGKV (reference sequence). V lost 3 bases, J lost 1 base, and 3 bases lay in between. Incomplete CDR3 DNA: TGTGCCAGCAGCTTCAGAAACTCCGACTACACC. This sequence encodes CASSFRNSDYT. In full, the CDR3 reads CASSFRNSDYTF.

Regarding this clone: The gene symbols are mouse symbols. With the read ending 1 residue before the CDR3 end, the germline J gene is used to fill in that end. The gene calls are TRBV13-2 and TRBJ1-1, with D unclear. The CDR3 has 13 residues. In germline, CDR1 is NNHNN, CDR2 SYGAGS (reference sequence). Deletions cut 3 bases from V and 3 bases from J, with 9 bases between. Incomplete CDR3 DNA: TGTGCCAGCGGTGTATCGGGGTACACAGAAGTCTTC. Translation gives CASGVSGYTEVF. The entire CDR3 sequence reads CASGVSGYTEVFF.

Worth noting for this clone: Any gene name here is a mouse gene name. The read ends 1 residue before the CDR3 terminus; that terminus is restored from the germline J gene. This chain uses TRBV19 with TRBJ1-4; D possibly corresponds to TRBD1 (6 bases). This CDR3 comprises 14 residues. From germline, CDR1 is FNHDT and CDR2 SITEND (reference sequence). V was clipped by 4 bases and J by 3 bases, with 10 bases between them. CDR3 bases read: TGTGCCAGCAGTCCCGGGACAACCAACGAAAGATTATTT. Translated, it gives CASSPGTTNERLF. The CDR3 in full is CASSPGTTNERLFF.

A word on this clone: Mouse names are used for the genes. The sequenced fragment ends 1 residue before the CDR3 boundary, so the rest is inferred from the germline J gene. The chain carries TRBV31 and TRBJ1-3; a weak D match, TRBD1 (5 bases). The CDR3 runs to 11 residues. Per germline, CDR1 GKSSPN and CDR2 SITVG. V lost 3 bases to trimming and J lost 9 bases, with 9 bases between them. The CDR3 bases that were read are TGTGCCTGGAGGACAGCGGGTACGCTCTAT. Translating it yields CAWRTAGTLY. The full CDR3 reads CAWRTAGTLYF.

This clone was observed a few times. The gene names here belong to mouse. The missing CDR3 end, 1 residue past where the read stops, is filled in from the germline J gene. The chain couples TRBV15 to TRBJ2-7; D is unresolved. V was trimmed by 0 bases and J by 4 bases, leaving 4 bases between them. The CDR3 runs 12 residues. Germline assignment: CDR1 SGHND and CDR2 FRSKSL. The sequenced CDR3 bases are TGTGCCAGCAGTTTAGCGGGGTATGAACAGTAC. Protein: CASSLAGYEQY. The whole CDR3 sequence is CASSLAGYEQYF.

With regard to this clone: Mouse germline and gene names are used. The CDR3 end falls 1 residue outside the read, so it is completed with the germline J gene. Other DNA sequences from this sample encode an identical CDR3 as well. This chain uses TRBV5 with TRBJ1-4; D is perhaps TRBD1 (6 bases). Trimming took off 4 bases at V and 0 bases at J, with 9 bases between the two ends. Germline-derived CDR1 and CDR2 are LGHNA and YNLKQL (reference sequence). The CDR3 length is 15 residues. The DNA read from the CDR3 is TGTGCCAGCAGCCCCGGGACAATTTCCAACGAAAGATTATTT. This sequence encodes CASSPGTISNERLF. The entire CDR3 reads CASSPGTISNERLFF.

As concerns this clone: Gene labels here are mouse ones. The read is 1 residue too short to cover the CDR3 end, so that end is filled in from the germline J gene. This rearrangement joins TRBV12-1 to TRBJ1-5, with D perhaps TRBD1 (6 bases). Trimming took off 0 bases at V and 1 base at J, with 9 bases between the two ends. This CDR3 is built from 15 residues. Germline loops: CDR1 SGHSN, CDR2 HYEKVE. The CDR3 DNA, read in part, is TGTGCCAGCTCTCTCGGCCAGGGGAACAACCAGGCTCCGCTT. This codes for CASSLGQGNNQAPL. The full CDR3 sequence reads CASSLGQGNNQAPLF. The whole variable domain, remainder taken from reference TRBV12-1 and TRBJ1-5, is DSGVVQSPRHIIKEKGGRSVLTCIPISGHSNVVWYQQTLGKELKFLIQHYEKVERDKGFLPSRFSVQQFDDYHSEMNMSALELEDSAMYFCASSLGQGNNQAPLFGEGTRLSVL.

This clone was seen more than once but under ten times. Gene and germline names: mouse. The read is 1 residue too short to cover the CDR3 end, so that end is filled in from the germline J gene. This sequence joins TRBV26 and TRBJ2-7, with D hard to call. V gave up 1 base and J gave up 3 bases, with 4 bases separating them. CDR1 is KGHPV and CDR2 is FQNQEV in the germline V gene (reference sequence). The CDR3 has 12 amino acids. The CDR3 reads CASSLWVYEQYF. CDR3 DNA (partial): TGTGCCAGCAGTCTGTGGGTCTATGAACAGTAC.

On this clone: Gene names and germline match the mouse. The sequence runs out 1 residue before the end of the CDR3; the remainder is reconstructed from the germline J gene. The gene calls are TRBV31 and TRBJ1-3; 10 bases fit TRBD1. Looked up from germline, CDR1 is GKSSPN and CDR2 is SITVG. Trimming took 3 bases from V and 3 from J; bases not matched to a gene: 2. The CDR3 runs to 14 residues. CDR3: CAWSRTGGGNTLYF. The covered CDR3 bases are TGTGCCTGGAGCCGGACAGGGGGTGGAAATACGCTCTAT.

Concerning this clone itself: Here the gene names and germline are mouse. CDR3 bases read: TGTGCCAGCAGCCGACGGGTTAACCAAGACACCCAGTAC. Encoded protein: CASSRRVNQDTQY. The full CDR3 protein is CASSRRVNQDTQYF. The genes are TRBV2 and TRBJ2-5; D gene ambiguous. Coverage ceases 1 residue before the CDR3 finishes, and the germline J gene fills in the end. The CDR3 contains 14 residues. The germline V gene has CDR1 LGHNA and CDR2 YSYQKL. V gave up 4 bases and J gave up 0 bases, with 8 bases separating them.

About this clone itself: Gene names and germline refer to mouse. The CDR3 reads CASSDAVSAETLYF. CDR3 DNA (partial): TGTGCCAGCAGTGATGCAGTTAGTGCAGAAACGCTGTAT. V is TRBV13-1 and J is TRBJ2-3; no clear D gene. The read comes to an end 1 residue before the CDR3 does, leaving the germline J gene to fill in the end. Trimming stripped 0 bases from V and 0 bases from J, with 5 bases between. CDR1 is NSHNY and CDR2 is SYGAGN in the germline V gene. The CDR3 loop spans 14 amino acids.

Concerning this clone: All gene names here are mouse names. With the read ending 1 residue before the CDR3 end, the germline J gene is used to fill in that end. The chain carries TRBV2 and TRBJ2-3; 11 bases agree with TRBD2. Germline CDR1 and CDR2: LGHNA and YSYQKL. This CDR3 spans 16 amino acids. The V and J ends lost 0 bases and 3 bases, in that order; junction bases with no gene match: 2. CDR3: CASSQENWGGAETLYF. The covered CDR3 bases are TGTGCCAGCAGCCAAGAAAACTGGGGGGGCGCAGAAACGCTGTAT.

As to this clone: Here the gene names and germline are mouse. The missing CDR3 end, 1 residue past where the read stops, is filled in from the germline J gene. The chain joins TRBV26 to TRBJ2-7; 8 bases fit TRBD2. CDR3 length: 13 amino acids. V shed 2 bases, J shed 4 bases, and the junction held 1 base outside the gene matches. Looked up from germline, CDR1 is KGHPV and CDR2 is FQNQEV (reference sequence). The CDR3 loop is CASSLGGAYEQYF. CDR3 bases read: TGTGCCAGCAGTCTGGGGGGGGCGTATGAACAGTAC. The complete variable domain, with remaining parts taken from reference TRBV26 and TRBJ2-7, reads NSKVIQTPRYLVKGQGQKAKMRCIPEKGHPVVFWYQQNKNNEFKFLINFQNQEVLQQIDMTEKRFSAECPSNSPCSLEIQSSEAGDSALYLCASSLGGAYEQYFGPGTRLTVL.

This clone has just a few counts. These gene names are mouse names. The missing CDR3 end, 1 residue past where the read stops, is filled in from the germline J gene. The chain joins TRBV12-2 to TRBJ2-7, with 11 bases matching TRBD2. V was pared by 0 bases and J by 0 bases, with 0 bases of the junction left unmatched. This CDR3 contains 15 residues. CDR1 SGHLS and CDR2 HYDKME come from the germline V gene. CDR3 in amino acids: CASSLTGGASYEQYF. CDR3 bases read: TGTGCCAGCTCTCTCACTGGGGGGGCCTCCTATGAACAGTAC.

In regard to this clone: Genes and germline come from the mouse. CDR3 sequence: CASSPGDQDTQYF. The sequenced CDR3 bases are TGTGCCAGCAGTCCCGGGGACCAAGACACCCAGTAC. This sequence joins TRBV14 and TRBJ2-5; D gene uncertain. From the germline J gene comes the end of the CDR3, since the read stops 1 residue before it. Germline V gene lookup returns CDR1 SGHDT and CDR2 FRDEAV. This CDR3 comprises 13 residues. Trimming removed 4 bases from V and 1 base from J, with 7 bases in between.

This clone was recorded a few times. The gene symbols are mouse symbols. Coverage ceases 1 residue before the CDR3 finishes, and the germline J gene fills in the end. The V gene is TRBV26, the J gene TRBJ2-3; no definite D call. The ends were cut back, 0 bases at V and 3 bases at J, with 4 bases in the middle. This CDR3 region has 13 residues. The germline V gene has CDR1 KGHPV and CDR2 FQNQEV (reference sequence). The CDR3 loop reads CASSLSRAETLYF. The covered CDR3 bases are TGTGCCAGCAGTCTGTCCAGGGCAGAAACGCTGTAT.

Of note for this clone: Genes here carry mouse names. The sequenced fragment ends 1 residue before the CDR3 boundary, so the rest is inferred from the germline J gene. J is TRBJ1-1 and V is TRBV4; 7 nucleotides align to TRBD1. CDR3 length: 12 residues. J gave up 5 bases and V 4 bases, and 1 base lay outside the gene matches. CDR1 is LGHDT and CDR2 is YNNKQL in the germline V gene (reference sequence). CDR3 sequence: CASSWDRTEVFF. Partial CDR3 DNA: TGTGCCAGCAGCTGGGACAGAACAGAAGTCTTC.

This clone was detected only a few times. Genes and germline are mouse. From the germline J gene comes the end of the CDR3, since the read stops 1 residue before it. The chain is built from TRBV16 and TRBJ2-7, with D uncertain. Trimming took 0 bases from V and 6 from J, leaving 9 bases between them. Germline CDR1 reads SGHSA; CDR2 reads FRNQAP. The CDR3 is made up of 13 amino acids. The CDR3 region is CASSLDQLFEQYF. Incomplete CDR3 DNA: TGTGCAAGCAGCTTAGATCAACTGTTTGAACAGTAC.

There are a few counts of this clone. Gene names follow the mouse nomenclature. The sequenced fragment ends 1 residue before the CDR3 boundary, so the rest is inferred from the germline J gene. The V call is TRBV13-1, the J call TRBJ2-7, with 9 bases lining up with TRBD2. J gave up 6 bases and V 1 base, and 5 bases lay outside the gene matches. This CDR3 has 14 amino acids. Germline V gives CDR1 NSHNY, CDR2 SYGAGN. CDR3 region: CASSDYGGALEQYF. CDR3 DNA, as far as it was read: TGTGCCAGCAGTGATTATGGGGGGGCGCTTGAACAGTAC.